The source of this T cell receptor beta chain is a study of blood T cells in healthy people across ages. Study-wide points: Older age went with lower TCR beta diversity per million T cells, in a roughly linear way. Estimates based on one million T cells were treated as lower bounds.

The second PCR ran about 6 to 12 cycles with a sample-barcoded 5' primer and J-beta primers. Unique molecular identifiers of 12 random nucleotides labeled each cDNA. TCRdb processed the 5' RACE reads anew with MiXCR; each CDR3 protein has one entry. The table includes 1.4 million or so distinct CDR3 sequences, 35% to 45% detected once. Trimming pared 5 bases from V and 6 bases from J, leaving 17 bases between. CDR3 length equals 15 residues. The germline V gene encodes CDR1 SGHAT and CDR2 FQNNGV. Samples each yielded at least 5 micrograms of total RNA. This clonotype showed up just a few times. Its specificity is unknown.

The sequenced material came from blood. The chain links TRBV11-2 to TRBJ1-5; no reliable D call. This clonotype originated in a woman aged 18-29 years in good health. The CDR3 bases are TGTGCCAGCAGCCCCGGGAGTTTGGTCGGTCAGCCCCAGCATTTT. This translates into CASSPGSLVGQPQHF.